Detailed here is one TCR beta chain. The table came from immunoSEQ multiplex PCR; TCRdb's copy has only in-frame clones and leaves some out. The data hold some 33,000 clones, with over 60% observed a single time. This entry belongs to a study of high-grade serous ovarian cancer treatment subgroups. Germline values: CDR1 SQVTM, CDR2 ANQGSEA. The CDR3 has 14 amino acids. V lost 6 bases, J lost 5 bases, and 7 bases stayed unmatched. Tumor samples were taken before definitive surgery or chemotherapy. The chain couples TRBV29-1 to TRBJ2-2, with 9 bases identical to TRBD1. The sequence derives from a human donor with high-grade serous ovarian cancer. Sequenced input: tumor tissue. The CDR3 bases are TGCAGCGTAGGTCGGACAGGGGAAACCGGGGAGCTGTTTTTT. Protein: CSVGRTGETGELFF.